A single sample gave rise to the 10 T cell receptor beta chains below, sequenced in a study of T-cell reconstitution after alpha-beta-depleted transplantation in children. Preparation of the TCRbeta library was carried out with unique molecular identifiers. TCRdb ran MiXCR on the PCR reads and lists one entry per CDR3 protein. The table includes approximately 250,000 distinct CDR3 sequences, 9.7% detected once. The sequencing here drew on PBMCs from the stem cell graft donor, taken from the stem cell graft. These receptor sequences come from a human donor who donated a stem cell graft to a child with SCID.

The chain recombines TRBV7-2 with TRBJ1-2; 10 bases are shared with TRBD1. Trimming at V came to 3 bases and at J to 10 bases, leaving 8 bases not matched to a gene. The CDR3 loop spans 14 amino acids. Germline V gene lookup returns CDR1 SGHTA and CDR2 FQGNSA. The CDR3 is CASSFFGQGGYYTF. In nucleotides, the CDR3 is TGTGCCAGCAGCTTTTTCGGACAGGGGGGATACTACACCTTC. The whole variable domain, remainder taken from reference TRBV7-2 and TRBJ1-2, is GAGVSQSPSNKVTEKGKDVELRCDPISGHTALYWYRQSLGQGLEFLIYFQGNSAPDKSGLPSDRFSAERTGGSVSTLTIQRTQQEDSAVYLCASSFFGQGGYYTFGSGTRLTVV.

This clonotype was seen ten or more times. The chain is built from TRBV20-1 and TRBJ2-7; 8 positions match TRBD1. Germline V gene data show CDR1 as DFQATT and CDR2 as SNEGSKA (reference sequence). CDR3 size: 14 residues. The CDR3 is CAFLAGTGFLGQYF. In DNA form, the CDR3 reads TGCGCCTTTCTTGCCGGGACAGGCTTCCTCGGGCAGTACTTC.

This clonotype occurred many times. The V and J genes are TRBV10-3 and TRBJ2-7, with TRBD1 matching over 8 bases. CDR3 length equals 14 residues. The junction had 7 bases not matched to a gene; V was cut back by 3 bases and J by 6 bases. CDR1 is ENHRY and CDR2 is SYGVKD in the germline V gene. This chain's CDR3 is CAISDTTGDREQYF. DNA of the CDR3: TGTGCCATCAGTGATACGACAGGGGACCGCGAGCAGTACTTC.

The CDR3 coding sequence is TGTGCCAGCAGCCAAGGTCCCCTCAGGGGCTCCTACAATGAGCAGTTCTTC. Protein product: CASSQGPLRGSYNEQFF. The chain uses TRBV4-2 and TRBJ2-1; the D gene is possibly TRBD1 (6 bases). The CDR3 covers 17 residues. The germline V and J ends were trimmed by 1 base and 0 bases, with 13 bases remaining between them. CDR1 and CDR2 from the germline V gene are LGHNA and YNFKEQ.

Details on this clonotype: The junction and the germline gene differ at one end; a read error may be behind it. The chain carries TRBV5-1 and TRBJ1-1; a possible D gene is TRBD1 (5 bases). Per the germline V gene, CDR1 is SGHRS and CDR2 is YFSETQ. The CDR3 contains 13 residues. The CDR3 sequence: CTSSSAGLTEAFF. CDR3 sequence (DNA): TGCACCAGCAGCTCCGCAGGGCTAACTGAAGCTTTCTTT.

This clonotype was found many times. The chain combines TRBV20-1 with TRBJ1-2; D is ambiguous. V was trimmed by 3 bases and J by 1 base, leaving 9 bases between them. CDR3 length: 13 residues. From germline, CDR1 is DFQATT and CDR2 SNEGSKA (reference sequence). DNA for the CDR3: TGCAGTGCTAGTGGCAGCCTTAACTATGGCTACACCTTC. Amino acid sequence: CSASGSLNYGYTF.

This clonotype has a count of ten or more. The chain carries TRBV10-3 and TRBJ2-2; 8 nucleotides match TRBD1. The CDR3 spans 12 residues. Germline V lookup: CDR1 ENHRY, CDR2 SYGVKD. V shed 6 bases and J 9 bases; nucleotides not matched to a gene: 3. CDR3 sequence: CAISSGGRELFF. CDR3 nucleotides: TGTGCCATCAGCTCAGGGGGCAGGGAGCTGTTTTTT.

In this sample, this clonotype turned up many times. The chain is built from TRBV15 and TRBJ2-3, with no clear D. Trimming left V 0 bases short and J 5 bases short, with 6 bases between. Germline V lookup: CDR1 LNHNV, CDR2 YYDKDF (reference sequence). The CDR3 extends over 13 amino acids. The CDR3 DNA reads TGTGCCACCAGCAGAGAGGGCTTAGATACGCAGTATTTT. Encoded protein: CATSREGLDTQYF.

There are many counts of this clonotype. The J gene is TRBJ1-6, the V gene TRBV6-1; D may be TRBD1 (5 bases). V dropped 4 bases and J dropped 1 base, with 14 bases sitting between them. Germline loops: CDR1 MNHNS, CDR2 SASEGT. This CDR3 region has 17 residues. CDR3 DNA sequence: TGTGCCAGCAGTGCGGGGCCATTGCCGTCCTATAATTCACCCCTCCACTTT. Its protein is CASSAGPLPSYNSPLHF.

This chain links TRBV6-1 with TRBJ2-3, with 8 bases lining up with TRBD1. V dropped 6 bases and J dropped 6; count of bases not matched to a gene: 11. The germline gives CDR1 MNHNS, CDR2 SASEGT. The length of the CDR3 is 15 residues. The CDR3, as DNA: TGTGCCAGCAGCGAGGGGGACAGGCTGAGCGATACGCAGTATTTT. As protein: CASSEGDRLSDTQYF.